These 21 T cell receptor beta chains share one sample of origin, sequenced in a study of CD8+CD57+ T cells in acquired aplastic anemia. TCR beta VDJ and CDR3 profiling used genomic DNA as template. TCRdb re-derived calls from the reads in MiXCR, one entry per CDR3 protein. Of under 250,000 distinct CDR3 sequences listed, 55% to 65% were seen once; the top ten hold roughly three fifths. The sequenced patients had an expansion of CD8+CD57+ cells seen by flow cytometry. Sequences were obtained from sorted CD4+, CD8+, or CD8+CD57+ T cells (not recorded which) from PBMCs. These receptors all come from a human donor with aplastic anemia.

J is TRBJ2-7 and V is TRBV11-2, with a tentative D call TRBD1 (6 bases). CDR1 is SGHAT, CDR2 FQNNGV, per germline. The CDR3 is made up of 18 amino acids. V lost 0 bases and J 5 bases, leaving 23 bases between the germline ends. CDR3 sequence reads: CASSLEVVQGSLVNEQYF. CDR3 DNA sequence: TGTGCCAGCAGCTTAGAAGTCGTCCAGGGGAGTCTAGTCAACGAGCAGTACTTC. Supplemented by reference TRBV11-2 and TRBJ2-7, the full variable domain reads EAGVAQSPRYKIIEKRQSVAFWCNPISGHATLYWYQQILGQGPKLLIQFQNNGVVDDSQLPKDRFSAERLKGVDSTLKIQPAKLEDSAVYLCASSLEVVQGSLVNEQYFGPGTRLTVT.

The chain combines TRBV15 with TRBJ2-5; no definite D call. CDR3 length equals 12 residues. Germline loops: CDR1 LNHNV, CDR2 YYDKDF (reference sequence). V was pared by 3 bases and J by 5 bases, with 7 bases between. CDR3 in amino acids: CATSSGVETQYF. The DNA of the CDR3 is TGTGCCACCAGCAGTGGGGTGGAGACCCAGTACTTC. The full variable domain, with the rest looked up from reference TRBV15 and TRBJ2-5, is DAMVIQNPRYQVTQFGKPVTLSCSQTLNHNVMYWYQQKSSQAPKLLFHYYDKDFNNEADTPDNFQSRRPNTSFCFLDIRSPGLGDTAMYLCATSSGVETQYFGPGTRLLVL.

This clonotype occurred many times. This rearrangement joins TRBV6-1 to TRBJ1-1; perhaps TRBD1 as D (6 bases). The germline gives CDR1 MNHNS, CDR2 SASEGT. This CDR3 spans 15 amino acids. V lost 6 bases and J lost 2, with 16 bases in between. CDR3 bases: TGTGCCAGCAGGACCCCGGCAGGGGAAAACACTGAAGCTTTCTTT. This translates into CASRTPAGENTEAFF.

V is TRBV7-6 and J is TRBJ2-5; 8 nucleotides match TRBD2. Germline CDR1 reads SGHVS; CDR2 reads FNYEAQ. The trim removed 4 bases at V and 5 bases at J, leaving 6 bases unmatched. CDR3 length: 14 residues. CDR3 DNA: TGTGCCAGCAGCTCTATAGCGGGGTTGGAGACCCAGTACTTC. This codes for CASSSIAGLETQYF.

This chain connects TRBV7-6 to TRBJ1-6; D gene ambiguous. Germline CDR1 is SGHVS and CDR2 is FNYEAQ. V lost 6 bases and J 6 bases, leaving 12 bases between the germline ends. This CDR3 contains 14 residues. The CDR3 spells CASSLAETNSPLHF. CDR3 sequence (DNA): TGTGCCAGCAGTCTGGCAGAAACTAATTCACCCCTCCACTTT.

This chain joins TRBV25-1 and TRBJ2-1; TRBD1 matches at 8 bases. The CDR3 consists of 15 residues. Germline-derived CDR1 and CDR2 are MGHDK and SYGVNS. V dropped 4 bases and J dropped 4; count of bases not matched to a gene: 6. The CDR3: CASSAGQGGYNEQFF. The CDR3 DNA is TGTGCCAGCAGTGCCGGACAGGGAGGATACAATGAGCAGTTCTTC.

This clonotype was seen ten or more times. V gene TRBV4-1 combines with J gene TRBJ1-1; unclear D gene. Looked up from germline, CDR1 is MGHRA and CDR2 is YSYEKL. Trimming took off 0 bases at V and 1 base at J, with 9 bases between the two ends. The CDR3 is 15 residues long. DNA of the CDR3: TGCGCCAGCAGCCAAGAGGAACAGTGGAACACTGAAGCTTTCTTT. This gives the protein CASSQEEQWNTEAFF.

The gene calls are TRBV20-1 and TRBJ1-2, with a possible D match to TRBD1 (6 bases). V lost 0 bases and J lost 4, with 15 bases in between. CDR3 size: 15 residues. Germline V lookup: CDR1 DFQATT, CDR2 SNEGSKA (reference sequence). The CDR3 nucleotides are TGCAGTGCTAGAGATCTCCAGTCAGGGGTCTATGGCTACACCTTC. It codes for CSARDLQSGVYGYTF.

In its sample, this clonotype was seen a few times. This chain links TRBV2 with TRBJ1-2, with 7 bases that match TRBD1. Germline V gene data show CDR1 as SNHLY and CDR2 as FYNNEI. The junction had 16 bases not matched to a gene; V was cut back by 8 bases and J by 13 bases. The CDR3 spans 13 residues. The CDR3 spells CASLSEGGGSRTF. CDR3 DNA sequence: TGTGCCAGCCTAAGTGAAGGGGGCGGGTCTCGCACCTTC.

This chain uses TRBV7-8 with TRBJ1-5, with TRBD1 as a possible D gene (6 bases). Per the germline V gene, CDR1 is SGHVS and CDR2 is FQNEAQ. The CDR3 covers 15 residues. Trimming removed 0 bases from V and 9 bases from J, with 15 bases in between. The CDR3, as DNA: TGTGCCAGCAGCTTAGCATTAAGGGGGATTGTGCCCCAGCATTTT. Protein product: CASSLALRGIVPQHF.

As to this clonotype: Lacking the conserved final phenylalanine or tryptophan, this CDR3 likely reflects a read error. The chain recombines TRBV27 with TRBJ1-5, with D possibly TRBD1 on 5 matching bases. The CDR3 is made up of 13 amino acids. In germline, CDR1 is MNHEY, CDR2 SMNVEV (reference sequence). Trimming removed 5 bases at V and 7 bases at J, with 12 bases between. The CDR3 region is CASSKGLGQPQHS. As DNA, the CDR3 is TGTGCCAGCAGTAAGGGGTTAGGGCAGCCCCAGCATTCT.

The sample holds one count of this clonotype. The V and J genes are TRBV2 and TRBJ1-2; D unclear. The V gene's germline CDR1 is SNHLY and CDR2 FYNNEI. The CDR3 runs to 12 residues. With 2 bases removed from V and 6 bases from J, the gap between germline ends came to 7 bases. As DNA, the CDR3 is TGTGCCAGCAGTGAATACCGGGATGGCTACACCTTC. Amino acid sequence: CASSEYRDGYTF.

The CDR3 here is CAISGVASIADNEQFF. In DNA form, the CDR3 reads TGTGCCATCAGTGGTGTGGCCTCCATCGCAGATAATGAGCAGTTCTTC. V usage is TRBV10-3 and J usage is TRBJ2-1; D ambiguous. The V and J ends lost 4 bases and 7 bases respectively, with 20 bases between them. The CDR3 is 16 residues long. Germline CDR1 and CDR2: ENHRY and SYGVKD.

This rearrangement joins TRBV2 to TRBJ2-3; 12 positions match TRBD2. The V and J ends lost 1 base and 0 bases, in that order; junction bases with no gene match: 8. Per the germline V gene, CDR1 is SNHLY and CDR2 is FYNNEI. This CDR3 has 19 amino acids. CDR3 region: CASSEDSASGGASTDTQYF. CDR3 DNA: TGTGCCAGCAGTGAAGACTCAGCTAGCGGGGGGGCGAGCACAGATACGCAGTATTTT.

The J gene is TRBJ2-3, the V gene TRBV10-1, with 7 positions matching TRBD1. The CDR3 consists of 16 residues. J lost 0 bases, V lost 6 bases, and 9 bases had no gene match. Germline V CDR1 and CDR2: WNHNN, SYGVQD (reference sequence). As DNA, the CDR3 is TGCGCCAGCAGCCGCGAGGACAGGCCCAGCACAGATACGCAGTATTTT. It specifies CASSREDRPSTDTQYF.

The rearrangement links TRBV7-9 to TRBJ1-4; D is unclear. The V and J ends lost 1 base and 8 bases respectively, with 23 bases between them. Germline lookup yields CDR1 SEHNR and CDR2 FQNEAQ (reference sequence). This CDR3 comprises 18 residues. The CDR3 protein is CASSLGTAPGKGGEKLFF. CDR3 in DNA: TGTGCCAGCAGCTTAGGAACGGCTCCTGGGAAGGGAGGAGAAAAACTGTTTTTT.

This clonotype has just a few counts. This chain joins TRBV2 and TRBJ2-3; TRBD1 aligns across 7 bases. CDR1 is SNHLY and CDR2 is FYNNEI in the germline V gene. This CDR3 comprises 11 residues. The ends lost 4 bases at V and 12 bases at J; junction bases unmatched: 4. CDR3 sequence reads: CASSGGQVQYF. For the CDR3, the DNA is TGTGCCAGCAGTGGCGGACAGGTTCAGTATTTT.

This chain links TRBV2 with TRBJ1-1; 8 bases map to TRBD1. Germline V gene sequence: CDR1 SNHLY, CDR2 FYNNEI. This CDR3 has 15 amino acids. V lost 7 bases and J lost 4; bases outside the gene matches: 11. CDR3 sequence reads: CASNSGQGGSTEAFF. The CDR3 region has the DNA TGTGCCAGCAATTCAGGACAGGGAGGGAGCACTGAAGCTTTCTTT.

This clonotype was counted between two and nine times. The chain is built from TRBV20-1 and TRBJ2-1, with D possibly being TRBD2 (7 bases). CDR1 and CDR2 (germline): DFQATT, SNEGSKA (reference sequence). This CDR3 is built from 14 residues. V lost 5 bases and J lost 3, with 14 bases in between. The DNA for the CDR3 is TGCAGTGCTTCCCGGGGGGCAGGCTACAATGAGCAGTTCTTC. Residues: CSASRGAGYNEQFF.

The CDR3 coding sequence is TGCGCCAGCAGCTTGGAATCAGGGGCCATCTACGAGCAGTACTTC. This codes for CASSLESGAIYEQYF. This chain connects TRBV5-1 to TRBJ2-7, with a weak D call TRBD1 (6 bases). Trimming left V 0 bases short and J 3 bases short, with 13 bases between. The CDR3 contains 15 residues. Looked up from germline, CDR1 is SGHRS and CDR2 is YFSETQ.

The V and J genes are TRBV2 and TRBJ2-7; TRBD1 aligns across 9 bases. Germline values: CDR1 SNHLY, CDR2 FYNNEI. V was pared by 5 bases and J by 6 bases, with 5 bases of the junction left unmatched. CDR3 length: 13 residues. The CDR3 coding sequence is TGTGCCAGCAGTCGGGACAGGGACTGCGAGCAGTACTTC. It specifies CASSRDRDCEQYF.